Sequencing of this T cell receptor (beta chain) was carried out in a study of CD8+ T cells in alopecia areata. Study context: In an open-label trial, patients got 5 to 10 mg tofacitinib twice daily.

CDR1 and CDR2 (germline): MGHRA, YSYEKL. The germline V and J ends were trimmed by 4 bases and 0 bases, with 4 bases remaining between them. The CDR3 consists of 14 residues. A few counts support this clone. What it recognizes is unknown. Sequencing relied on a cDNA template that was reverse transcribed from extracted RNA. Data came from immunoSEQ multiplex PCR; TCRdb stores just in-frame clones and leaves some out. The table has 140,000 to 150,000 clones, around three fifths seen once. Study observations and caveats: The study found TCR sharing across patients less clear than in mice, possibly for HLA reasons.

The source material was CD4+ T cells sorted from blood, sampled at week 0. V gene TRBV4-1 combines with J gene TRBJ2-6; D not certain. This clonotype originated in a human donor with alopecia areata. In DNA, the CDR3 is TGCGCCAGCAGCCTCCGCTCTGGGGCCAACGTCCTGACTTTC. This sequence encodes CASSLRSGANVLTF.